Shown below are 31 T cell receptor beta chains from a single sample sequenced in a study of T cells in Graves' hyperthyroidism and ophthalmopathy. RNA transcripts gave rise to amplified TCR beta CDR3 regions. The study used the HTBI primer set for a first-round RT-PCR of the TCR CDR3. TCRdb reprocessed the multiplex PCR reads via MiXCR and lists one record per CDR3 protein. This table has 660,000 or so distinct CDR3 sequences, over 40% appearing once. Sequenced input: peripheral blood or thyroid tissue (not recorded which). These receptors came from an adult man with Graves' disease, either hyperthyroidism or ophthalmopathy (not recorded which).

This clonotype was counted a single time. This rearrangement joins TRBV7-9 to TRBJ1-1; unclear D gene. CDR1 and CDR2 (germline): SEHNR, FQNEAQ (reference sequence). The CDR3 is 18 amino acids. Trimming removed 5 bases from V and 0 bases from J, with 22 bases in between. This CDR3 reads CASSPENTGEVVNTEAFF. CDR3 nucleotide sequence: TGTGCCAGCAGCCCAGAGAACACCGGGGAGGTCGTGAACACTGAAGCTTTCTTT. Full variable domain (missing parts from reference TRBV7-9 and TRBJ1-1): DTGVSQNPRHKITKRGQNVTFRCDPISEHNRLYWYRQTLGQGPEFLTYFQNEAQLEKSRLLSDRFSAERPKGSFSTLEIQRTEQGDSAMYLCASSPENTGEVVNTEAFFGQGTRLTVV.

This clonotype was recorded many times. CDR3 bases: TGTGCCACCAGCAGAGAGGGGAGCAGGGGGTATGGCTACACCTTC. As protein: CATSREGSRGYGYTF. The chain combines TRBV15 with TRBJ1-2; 7 nucleotides line up with TRBD1. V trimming: 0 bases; J trimming: 5 bases; junction bases outside the gene matches: 6. This CDR3 is built from 15 residues. Looked up from germline, CDR1 is LNHNV and CDR2 is YYDKDF (reference sequence).

This clonotype came up once. The chain has TRBV15 and TRBJ1-6; a possible D gene is TRBD1 (5 bases). The CDR3 length is 13 residues. Germline V gene lookup returns CDR1 LNHNV and CDR2 YYDKDF (reference sequence). The CDR3 nucleotides read TGTGCTACCTCCGGGACGGTCAATTCACCCCTCCACTTT. Amino acid sequence: CATSGTVNSPLHF.

This clonotype has a handful of counts. In DNA form, the CDR3 reads TGTGCCAGCAGCCGCGATGGGGCCCTCTATGGCTACACCTTC. This sequence encodes CASSRDGALYGYTF. The V call is TRBV7-2, the J call TRBJ1-2; tentatively, D is TRBD1 (5 bases). Germline V gene sequence: CDR1 SGHTA, CDR2 FQGNSA. The germline V and J ends were trimmed by 5 bases and 4 bases, with 14 bases remaining between them. The CDR3 totals 14 residues.

This clonotype was detected ten times or more. The chain links TRBV29-1 to TRBJ1-4; D may be TRBD1 (5 bases). Trimming stripped 4 bases from V and 10 bases from J, with 10 bases between. CDR1 SQVTM and CDR2 ANQGSEA come from the germline V gene. The CDR3 length is 11 residues. For the CDR3, the DNA is TGCAGCGTTGCAGGGTTTGGAAAACTGTTTTTT. This gives the protein CSVAGFGKLFF.

Concerning this clonotype: The junction departs from the called germline gene at one end, perhaps through a read error. The V and J genes are TRBV12-3 or TRBV12-4 and TRBJ1-1; maybe TRBD1 (5 bases). CDR3 size: 13 residues. CDR3 bases: TGTGCCACCAGTGACCCCGGGGGTTCTGAAGCTTTCTTT. This codes for CATSDPGGSEAFF.

V is TRBV5-1 and J is TRBJ2-7; tentative D call: TRBD2 (5 bases). Trimming shortened V by 3 bases and J by 7 bases, and 20 bases separated the two germline ends. The CDR3 sequence is 15 residues long. Looked up from germline, CDR1 is SGHRS and CDR2 is YFSETQ. The CDR3 region is CASSSFPEGSLEQYF. The CDR3 coding sequence is TGCGCCAGCAGCTCTTTTCCCGAGGGCAGTCTGGAGCAGTACTTC.

CDR3 DNA: TGTGCCAGCAGTGCTGGTTTCGACACTGAAGCTTTCTTT. As protein: CASSAGFDTEAFF. The rearrangement joins TRBV28 to TRBJ1-1; D not resolved. The CDR3 has 13 amino acids. CDR1 and CDR2 from the germline V gene are MDHEN and SYDVKM. V was cut by 5 bases and J by 3 bases, with 10 bases left in between.

The chain is built from TRBV10-3 and TRBJ2-3; D gene ambiguous. The germline gives CDR1 ENHRY, CDR2 SYGVKD. The CDR3 is 14 residues long. V was clipped by 1 base and J by 2 bases, with 7 bases between them. In DNA, the CDR3 is TGTGCCATCAGTGAGTTGGCGGACACAGATACGCAGTATTTT. This encodes CAISELADTDTQYF.

This clonotype was recorded many times. CDR3 in amino acids: CASSPVQGEKLFF. The CDR3 DNA is TGTGCCAGCAGCCCTGTACAGGGGGAAAAACTGTTTTTT. V usage is TRBV7-9 and J usage is TRBJ1-4, with 7 bases lining up with TRBD1. CDR3 length equals 13 residues. CDR1 is SEHNR, CDR2 FQNEAQ, per germline (reference sequence). Trimming cost V 5 bases and J 8 bases; bases outside gene matches: 5.

This chain joins TRBV7-2 and TRBJ2-7; TRBD2 aligns across 13 bases. Germline CDR1 reads SGHTA; CDR2 reads FQGNSA. V was pared by 7 bases and J by 1 base, with 4 bases of the junction left unmatched. This CDR3 spans 15 amino acids. CDR3 sequence reads: CASTLTSGGSYEQYF. CDR3 nucleotides: TGTGCCAGCACCCTGACTAGCGGGGGGTCCTACGAGCAGTACTTC.

The V and J genes are TRBV7-9 and TRBJ2-7, with 9 nucleotides matching TRBD2. The trim removed 5 bases at V and 6 bases at J, leaving 14 bases unmatched. The germline V gene has CDR1 SEHNR and CDR2 FQNEAQ (reference sequence). The CDR3 has 16 residues. DNA for the CDR3: TGTGCCAGCAGCATTGGACTACGCGGGAGGGCCTCCGAGCAGTACTTC. It translates to CASSIGLRGRASEQYF.

There are a few counts of this clonotype. This rearrangement joins TRBV5-1 to TRBJ1-4; D possibly corresponds to TRBD1 (5 bases). In germline, CDR1 is SGHRS, CDR2 YFSETQ. The CDR3 runs 15 residues. Trimming took 3 bases from V and 8 from J, leaving 17 bases between them. The CDR3 protein is CASSWGTSRGEKLFF. The CDR3 DNA reads as TGCGCCAGCAGCTGGGGGACCTCTAGAGGGGAAAAACTGTTTTTT. The variable domain in full, completed from reference TRBV5-1 and TRBJ1-4, reads KAGVTQTPRYLIKTRGQQVTLSCSPISGHRSVSWYQQTPGQGLQFLFEYFSETQRNKGNFPGRFSGRQFSNSRSEMNVSTLELGDSALYLCASSWGTSRGEKLFFGSGTQLSVL.

This rearrangement joins TRBV12-3 or TRBV12-4 to TRBJ1-2; TRBD1 matches 10 bases. V lost 5 bases to trimming and J lost 6 bases; unmatched junction nucleotides: 15. This CDR3 has 17 residues. The CDR3 spells CASSDPTTGGLRNGYTF. The CDR3 DNA sequence: TGTGCCAGCAGTGACCCTACGACAGGGGGCCTTAGAAATGGCTACACCTTC.

This clonotype showed up many times. The chain joins TRBV15 to TRBJ1-1; possibly TRBD1 for D (5 bases). Germline CDR1 reads LNHNV; CDR2 reads YYDKDF (reference sequence). Between the trimmed V and J ends, which lost 5 bases and 4 bases, there was a span of 8 bases. The CDR3 covers 12 residues. Here the CDR3 reads CATSRGITEAFF. The CDR3 DNA sequence: TGTGCCACCAGCCGGGGGATCACTGAAGCTTTCTTT.

The J gene is TRBJ2-7, the V gene TRBV20-1; maybe TRBD1 (7 bases). V lost 3 bases and J 0 bases, leaving 12 bases between the germline ends. CDR3 length equals 14 residues. The germline gives CDR1 DFQATT, CDR2 SNEGSKA (reference sequence). CDR3 sequence reads: CSARGGQTSYEQYF. DNA of the CDR3: TGCAGTGCTAGGGGGGGACAGACCTCCTACGAGCAGTACTTC.

The chain combines TRBV10-3 with TRBJ2-3, with 9 bases matching TRBD2. Germline V gives CDR1 ENHRY, CDR2 SYGVKD. J was trimmed by 5 bases and V by 0 bases; bases with no gene match: 9. CDR3 length: 17 amino acids. CDR3 protein: CAISESKGGGAQDTQYF. As DNA, the CDR3 is TGTGCCATCAGTGAGTCGAAAGGCGGGGGGGCACAAGATACGCAGTATTTT.

V and J are TRBV7-9 and TRBJ1-4; TRBD1 agrees at 9 bases. The ends lost 5 bases at V and 7 bases at J; junction bases unmatched: 8. CDR1 and CDR2 from the germline V gene are SEHNR and FQNEAQ (reference sequence). The CDR3 has 15 residues. The CDR3 coding sequence is TGTGCCAGCAGCCCGAAACAGGGGGCTGGTGAAAAACTGTTTTTT. The encoded protein is CASSPKQGAGEKLFF.

The sample holds a few counts of this clonotype. The chain has TRBV19 and TRBJ1-4; D call uncertain. CDR1 LNHDA and CDR2 SQIVND come from the germline V gene (reference sequence). The CDR3 sequence is 12 residues long. The V end was cut by 7 bases, the J end by 8 bases, with 11 bases between. Here the CDR3 reads CASNVGWEKLFF. DNA of the CDR3: TGTGCCAGTAATGTGGGTTGGGAAAAACTGTTTTTT.

The chain combines TRBV20-1 with TRBJ1-1; TRBD1 aligns across 7 bases. The trim removed 1 base at V and 2 bases at J, leaving 10 bases unmatched. CDR1 and CDR2 (germline): DFQATT, SNEGSKA (reference sequence). CDR3 length equals 16 residues. The CDR3 bases are TGCAGTGCTAGAGCCCGACAGGGCGCTCCTAACACTGAAGCTTTCTTT. Translated, it gives CSARARQGAPNTEAFF.

About this clonotype: A much larger clone lies a single base off, so this may be a read error. This chain uses TRBV2 with TRBJ2-7; D perhaps matches TRBD2 (5 bases). CDR1 and CDR2 (germline): SNHLY, FYNNEI. The length of the CDR3 is 14 residues. The CDR3 loop is CASSLPRRPYEQHF. CDR3 DNA sequence: TGTGCCAGCAGCTTACCCCGGAGGCCCTACGAGCAGCACTTC.

This clonotype was observed at least ten times. The chain employs TRBV2 and TRBJ1-2; 8 positions match TRBD1. The trim removed 4 bases at V and 11 bases at J, leaving 6 bases unmatched. The CDR3 totals 12 residues. Germline loops: CDR1 SNHLY, CDR2 FYNNEI. CDR3 in DNA: TGTGCCAGCAGTGGTGACAGGGGAATTTACACCTTC. It specifies CASSGDRGIYTF.

This chain connects TRBV20-1 to TRBJ2-7, with a tentative D call TRBD1 (6 bases). The V end was cut by 0 bases, the J end by 6 bases, with 9 bases between. The germline V gene has CDR1 DFQATT and CDR2 SNEGSKA (reference sequence). The CDR3 extends over 12 amino acids. CDR3 residues: CSAREGAGEQYF. CDR3 bases: TGCAGTGCTAGAGAGGGGGCGGGCGAGCAGTACTTC.

The V and J genes are TRBV7-2 and TRBJ1-2; TRBD1 is a possible D gene (5 bases). Between the trimmed V and J ends, which lost 5 bases and 3 bases, there was a span of 19 bases. Germline values: CDR1 SGHTA, CDR2 FQGNSA. This CDR3 comprises 16 residues. For the CDR3, the DNA is TGTGCCAGCAGCCCTAGCGACGGCAGGGTAGACTATGGCTACACCTTC. This translates into CASSPSDGRVDYGYTF.

This clonotype appeared a single time. V gene TRBV12-3 or TRBV12-4 combines with J gene TRBJ1-1, with 7 positions matching TRBD1. CDR3 size: 15 residues. The J segment lost 1 base and the V segment lost 5 bases, leaving 7 bases of the junction unmatched. The CDR3 protein is CASSQSRDRNTEAFF. In DNA form, the CDR3 reads TGTGCCAGCAGTCAGTCCCGGGACAGGAACACTGAAGCTTTCTTT.

This clonotype has just a few counts. This chain joins TRBV25-1 and TRBJ1-2; tentative D call: TRBD1 (5 bases). Germline V gives CDR1 MGHDK, CDR2 SYGVNS. The CDR3 covers 14 residues. The ends were cut back, 1 base at V and 1 base at J, with 7 bases in the middle. CDR3 in amino acids: CASSEWGDNYGYTF. The CDR3 DNA is TGTGCCAGCAGTGAATGGGGCGATAACTATGGCTACACCTTC.

The chain links TRBV3-1 to TRBJ2-5, with a possible D match to TRBD2 (5 bases). Trimming took 4 bases from V and 5 from J, leaving 17 bases between them. This CDR3 is built from 15 residues. Germline CDR1 reads LGHDT; CDR2 reads YNNKEL (reference sequence). The CDR3 DNA reads as TGTGCCAGCAGCCCGGACTCTATCCGCGGTGAGACCCAGTACTTC. Residues: CASSPDSIRGETQYF.

The chain carries TRBV19 and TRBJ1-5, with unresolved D. Germline CDR1 is LNHDA and CDR2 is SQIVND (reference sequence). Trimming pared 5 bases from V and 0 bases from J, leaving 14 bases between. The length of the CDR3 is 16 residues. The CDR3 loop reads CASSVVVSYSNQPQHF. The CDR3 nucleotides are TGTGCCAGTAGTGTAGTCGTCAGCTATAGCAATCAGCCCCAGCATTTT.

The rearrangement uses TRBV10-3 and TRBJ1-1; D is unclear. V gave up 5 bases and J gave up 0 bases, with 16 bases separating them. Germline CDR1 and CDR2: ENHRY and SYGVKD. This CDR3 has 16 amino acids. The CDR3 region is CAISPPGRQLNTEAFF. DNA for the CDR3: TGTGCCATCAGTCCTCCGGGTCGGCAGTTGAACACTGAAGCTTTCTTT.

The chain is built from TRBV19 and TRBJ2-7; 7 nucleotides align to TRBD1. V was pared by 11 bases and J by 3 bases, with 10 bases of the junction left unmatched. Germline assignment: CDR1 LNHDA and CDR2 SQIVND (reference sequence). This CDR3 has 13 residues. The DNA for the CDR3 is TGTGCCTGGAGTGCGACAGGGTTCTACGAGCAGTACTTC. Translation: CAWSATGFYEQYF.

The genes are TRBV9 and TRBJ1-4; weak D call: TRBD1 (6 bases). V was clipped by 4 bases and J by 6 bases, with 13 bases between them. The CDR3 consists of 14 residues. Germline V gene sequence: CDR1 SGDLS, CDR2 YYNGEE. CDR3 sequence: CASSPGGPDEKLFF. Here the CDR3 DNA reads TGTGCCAGCAGCCCGGGGGGGCCCGATGAAAAACTGTTTTTT.